This T cell receptor beta chain appears in the sequencing data of a study of cytomegalovirus exposure and HLA in healthy donors. Study observations and caveats: Available immune exposure information was restricted to CMV serostatus only. Association of a missense DCLRE1C variant with TCR beta V- and J-gene trimming was reported in a later analysis. In a later analysis, fewer than 20,000 TCR beta sequences were associated with HLA alleles at 0.05 false discovery rate.

The V end was cut by 8 bases, the J end by 1 base, with 8 bases between. The CDR3 spans 11 residues. Germline CDR1 reads GTSNPN; CDR2 reads SVGIG (reference sequence). Only one count was recorded for this clone. Its antigen is not identified. PCR involved 60 Vbeta and 13 Jbeta primers. Sequencing was performed with immunoSEQ multiplex PCR; in TCRdb, only in-frame clones are kept and a portion is missing. The data show 150,000 to 200,000 clones, over 75% seen once. The sequence derives from a man aged 40-49 years in good health and CMV-seropositive. This chain joins TRBV30 and TRBJ1-1; no reliable D call. Sequencing was performed on PBMCs. CDR3 DNA sequence: TGTGCCCTAAGCGGGAACACTGAAGCTTTCTTT. Its protein is CALSGNTEAFF.